This T cell receptor (beta chain) was observed in a study of blood T cell repertoires in COVID-19. Study in general: Sites across the United States, Italy and Spain contributed samples from acute and convalescent COVID-19. Sample material is recorded as cDNA or gDNA derived from T cells, B-cell-depleted T cells, or PBMCs.

As handled by the study authors: Amplifying reference gene primers gave estimates of nucleated cell counts. The protocol was immunoSEQ multiplex PCR, while the TCRdb copy is restricted to in-frame clones and leaves out a portion. V and J calls and clone size are given by that table; D and trimming were obtained from the DNA. The sample shows about 47,000 clones, around 90% of them seen only once. CDR3 length: 13 residues. V lost 4 bases and J 6 bases, leaving 12 bases between the germline ends. Per germline, CDR1 SEHNR and CDR2 FQNEAQ (reference sequence). This TCR was recovered from a man aged 45-65 years with active COVID-19. Sample: peripheral blood. V is TRBV7-9 and J is TRBJ1-2; D is uncertain. The CDR3 sequence: CASSWEEGHGYTF. The CDR3 DNA sequence: TGTGCCAGCAGCTGGGAGGAGGGCCATGGCTACACCTTC.